This TCR beta chain stems from a study of blood T cell repertoires in COVID-19. Study-wide context: COVID-19 samples collected from the United States, Italy and Spain covered acute and convalescent phases.

Original handling: Estimates of nucleated cell counts were drawn from the amplification of reference gene primers. Libraries were prepared by immunoSEQ multiplex PCR; TCRdb keeps only in-frame clonotypes and omits some of them. The DNA gave D and trimming, while V, J and clone size come from that table. The data show a few hundred thousand clones, 86% seen once. This CDR3 contains 13 residues. Trimming removed 7 bases from V and 4 bases from J; junction bases left unmatched: 4. Looked up from germline, CDR1 is LNHDA and CDR2 is SQIVND (reference sequence). The receptor was isolated from a woman in her forties with acute COVID-19. Sequencing used PBMCs or T cells enriched from blood (not recorded which). The rearrangement joins TRBV19 to TRBJ2-1; 7 bases line up with TRBD2. CDR3 sequence: CASTQGLYNEQFF. Here the CDR3 DNA reads TGTGCCAGTACTCAGGGACTATACAATGAGCAGTTCTTC.